Sequencing of this T cell receptor (beta chain) was carried out in a study of Ad26.COV2.S vaccination and SARS-CoV-2 variants. Looked up from germline, CDR1 is MNHEY and CDR2 is SVGAGI. The length of the CDR3 is 14 residues. V lost 5 bases to trimming and J lost 8 bases; unmatched junction nucleotides: 6. This clone appeared a single time. Here immunoSEQ multiplex PCR was the method, and the copy in TCRdb shows in-frame clones only, minus some. The sample shows some 290,000 clones, over 80% of them seen only once. Specified treatment: roughly 18 received Ad26.COV2.S at low or high dose, single or two shots; several received placebo; per-sample allocation not given. Collection of samples fell on day 63 after the first vaccine or placebo injection.

The sequences come from peripheral blood, collected in a trial of Ad26.COV2.S vaccine versus placebo. This clonotype originated in a person between 18 and 59 years old who received the Ad26.COV2.S COVID-19 vaccine or a placebo. This chain joins TRBV6-5 and TRBJ1-4, with 9 positions matching TRBD1. This chain's CDR3 is CASSTGTGLEKLFF. The CDR3 coding sequence is TGTGCCAGCAGTACCGGGACAGGGTTAGAAAAACTGTTTTTT.